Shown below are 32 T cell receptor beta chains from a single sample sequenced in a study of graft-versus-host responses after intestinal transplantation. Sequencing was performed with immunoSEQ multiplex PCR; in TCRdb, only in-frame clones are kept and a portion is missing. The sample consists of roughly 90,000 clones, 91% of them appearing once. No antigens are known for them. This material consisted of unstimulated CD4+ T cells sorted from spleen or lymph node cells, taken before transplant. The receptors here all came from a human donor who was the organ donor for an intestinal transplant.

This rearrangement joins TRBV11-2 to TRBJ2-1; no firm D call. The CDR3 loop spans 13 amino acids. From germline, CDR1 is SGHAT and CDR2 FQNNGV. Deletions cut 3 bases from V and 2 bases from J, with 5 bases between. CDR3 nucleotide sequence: TGTGCCAGCAGCTTGTCTGCCTACAATGAGCAGTTCTTC. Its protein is CASSLSAYNEQFF.

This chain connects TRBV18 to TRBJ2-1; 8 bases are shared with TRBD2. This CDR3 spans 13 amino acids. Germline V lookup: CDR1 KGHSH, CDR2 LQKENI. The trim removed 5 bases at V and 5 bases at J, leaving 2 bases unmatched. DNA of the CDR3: TGTGCCAGCTCATCGGGACTAGACAATGAGCAGTTCTTC. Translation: CASSSGLDNEQFF.

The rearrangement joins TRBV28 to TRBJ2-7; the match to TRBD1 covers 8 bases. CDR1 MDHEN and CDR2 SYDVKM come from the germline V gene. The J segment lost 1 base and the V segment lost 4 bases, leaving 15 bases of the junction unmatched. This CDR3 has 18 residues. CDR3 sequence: CASSSRTGTPDLSYEQYF. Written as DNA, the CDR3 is TGTGCCAGCAGTTCACGGACAGGGACTCCTGACCTTTCCTACGAGCAGTACTTC.

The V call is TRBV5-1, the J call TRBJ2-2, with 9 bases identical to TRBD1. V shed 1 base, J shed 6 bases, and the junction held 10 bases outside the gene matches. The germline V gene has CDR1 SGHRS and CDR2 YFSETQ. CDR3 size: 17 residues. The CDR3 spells CASSLIPRTGDPGELFF. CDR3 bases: TGCGCCAGCAGCTTGATACCCCGGACAGGGGACCCCGGGGAGCTGTTTTTT.

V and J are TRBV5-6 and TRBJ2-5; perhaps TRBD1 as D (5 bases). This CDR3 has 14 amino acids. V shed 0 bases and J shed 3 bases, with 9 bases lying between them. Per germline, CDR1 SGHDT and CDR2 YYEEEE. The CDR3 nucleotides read TGTGCCAGCAGCTTGGCCGTCAGGGAAGAGACCCAGTACTTC. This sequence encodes CASSLAVREETQYF.

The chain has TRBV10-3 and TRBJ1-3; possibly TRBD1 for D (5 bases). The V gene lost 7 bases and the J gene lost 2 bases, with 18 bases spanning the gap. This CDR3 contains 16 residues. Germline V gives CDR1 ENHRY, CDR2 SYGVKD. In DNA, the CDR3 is TGTGCCATCACCGCCGATGCAGGGAGGACTGGAAACACCATATATTTT. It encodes CAITADAGRTGNTIYF.

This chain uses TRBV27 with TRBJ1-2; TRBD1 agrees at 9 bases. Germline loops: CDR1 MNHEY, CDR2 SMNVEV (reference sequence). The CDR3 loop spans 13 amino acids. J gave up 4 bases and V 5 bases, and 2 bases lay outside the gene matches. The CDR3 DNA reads TGTGCCAGCAGTGAGACAGGGGGCTATGGCTACACCTTC. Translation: CASSETGGYGYTF.

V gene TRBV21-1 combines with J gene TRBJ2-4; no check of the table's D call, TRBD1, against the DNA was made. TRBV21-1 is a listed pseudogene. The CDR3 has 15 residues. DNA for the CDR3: TGTGCCAGCAGCACCTATGGACAGGGGAAGCGATTTCAGTACTTC. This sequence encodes CASSTYGQGKRFQYF.

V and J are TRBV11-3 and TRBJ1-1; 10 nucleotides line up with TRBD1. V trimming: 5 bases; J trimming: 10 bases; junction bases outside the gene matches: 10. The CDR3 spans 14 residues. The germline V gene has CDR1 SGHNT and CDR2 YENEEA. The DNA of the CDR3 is TGTGCCAGCAGCCGGGACAGGGGAAGTGGGATAGCTTTCTTT. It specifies CASSRDRGSGIAFF.

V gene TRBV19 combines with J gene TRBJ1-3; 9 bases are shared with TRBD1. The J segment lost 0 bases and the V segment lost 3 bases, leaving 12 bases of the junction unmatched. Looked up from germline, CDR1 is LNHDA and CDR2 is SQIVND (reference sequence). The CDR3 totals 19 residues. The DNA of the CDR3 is TGTGCCAGTAGTATTGTGGGGACAGGGAATCGAGACTCTGGAAACACCATATATTTT. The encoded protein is CASSIVGTGNRDSGNTIYF. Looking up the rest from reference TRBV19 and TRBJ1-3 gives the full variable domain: DGGITQSPKYLFRKEGQNVTLSCEQNLNHDAMYWYRQDPGQGLRLIYYSQIVNDFQKGDIAEGYSVSREKKESFPLTVTSAQKNPTAFYLCASSIVGTGNRDSGNTIYFGEGSWLTVV.

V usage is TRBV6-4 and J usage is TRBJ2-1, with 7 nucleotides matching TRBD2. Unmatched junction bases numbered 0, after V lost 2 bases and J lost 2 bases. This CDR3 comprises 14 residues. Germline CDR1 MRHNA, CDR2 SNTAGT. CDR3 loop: CASSDGGAYNEQFF. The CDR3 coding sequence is TGTGCCAGCAGTGACGGGGGGGCCTACAATGAGCAGTTCTTC.

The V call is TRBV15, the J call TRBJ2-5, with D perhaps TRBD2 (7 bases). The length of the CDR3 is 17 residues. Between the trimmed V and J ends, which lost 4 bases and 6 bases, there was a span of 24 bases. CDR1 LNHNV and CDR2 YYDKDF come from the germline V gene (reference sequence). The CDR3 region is CATSTSNTGRRGKTQYF. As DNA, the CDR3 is TGTGCCACCAGCACCAGCAATACAGGGAGGCGGGGGAAGACCCAGTACTTC.

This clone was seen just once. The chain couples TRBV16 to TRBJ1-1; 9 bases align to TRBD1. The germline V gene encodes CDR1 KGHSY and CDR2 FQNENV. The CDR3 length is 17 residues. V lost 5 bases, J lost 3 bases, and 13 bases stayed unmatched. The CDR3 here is CASSEFITGGADTEAFF. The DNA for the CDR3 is TGTGCCAGCAGCGAATTTATAACAGGGGGCGCCGACACTGAAGCTTTCTTT.

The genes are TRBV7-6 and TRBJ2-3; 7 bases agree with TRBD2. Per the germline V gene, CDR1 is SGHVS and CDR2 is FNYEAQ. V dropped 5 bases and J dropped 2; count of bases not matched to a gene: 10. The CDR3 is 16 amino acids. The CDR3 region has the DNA TGTGCCAGCAGCCCTCAATCGGGGGGATCCACAGATACGCAGTATTTT. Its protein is CASSPQSGGSTDTQYF.

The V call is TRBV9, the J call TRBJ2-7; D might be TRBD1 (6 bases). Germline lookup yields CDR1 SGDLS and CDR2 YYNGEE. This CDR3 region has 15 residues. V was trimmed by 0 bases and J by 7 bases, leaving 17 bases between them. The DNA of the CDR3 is TGTGCCAGCAGCGTAGCCGAGGGGGTCTCAAGGGAGCAGTACTTC. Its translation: CASSVAEGVSREQYF.

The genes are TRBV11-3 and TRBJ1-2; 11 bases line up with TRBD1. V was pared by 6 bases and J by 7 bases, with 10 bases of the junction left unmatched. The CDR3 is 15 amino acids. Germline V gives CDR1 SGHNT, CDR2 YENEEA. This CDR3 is CASRQDRTGGPGYTF. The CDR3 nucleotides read TGTGCCAGCAGACAAGATCGGACAGGGGGCCCTGGCTACACCTTC.

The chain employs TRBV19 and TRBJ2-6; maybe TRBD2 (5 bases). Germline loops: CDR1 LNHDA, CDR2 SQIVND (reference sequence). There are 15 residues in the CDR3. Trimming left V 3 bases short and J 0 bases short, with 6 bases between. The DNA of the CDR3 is TGTGCCAGTAGTATCGAGGGCTCTGGGGCCAACGTCCTGACTTTC. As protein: CASSIEGSGANVLTF.

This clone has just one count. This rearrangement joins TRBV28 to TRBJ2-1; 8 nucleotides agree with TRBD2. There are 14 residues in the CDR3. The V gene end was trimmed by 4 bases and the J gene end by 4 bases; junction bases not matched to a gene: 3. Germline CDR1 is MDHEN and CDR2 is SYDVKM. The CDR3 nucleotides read TGTGCCAGCAGTTACGGGGGGGTATACAATGAGCAGTTCTTC. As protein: CASSYGGVYNEQFF.

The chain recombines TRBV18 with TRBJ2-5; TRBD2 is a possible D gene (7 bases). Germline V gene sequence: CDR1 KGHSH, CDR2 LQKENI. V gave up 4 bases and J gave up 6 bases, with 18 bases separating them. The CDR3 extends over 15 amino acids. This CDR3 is CASSLYPDGGQTQYF. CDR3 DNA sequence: TGTGCCAGCTCACTATACCCGGACGGGGGGCAGACCCAGTACTTC.

CDR3 sequence: CASSRRTGEPYEQYF. CDR3 in DNA: TGTGCCAGCAGCCGACGGACAGGGGAACCCTACGAGCAGTACTTC. The genes are TRBV14 and TRBJ2-7; 9 nucleotides agree with TRBD1. Germline assignment: CDR1 SGHDN and CDR2 FVKESK. The trim removed 4 bases at V and 2 bases at J, leaving 6 bases unmatched. The CDR3 consists of 15 residues. The entire variable domain, with the rest obtained from reference TRBV14 and TRBJ2-7, is as follows: EAGVTQFPSHSVIEKGQTVTLRCDPISGHDNLYWYRRVMGKEIKFLLHFVKESKQDESGMPNNRFLAERTGGTYSTLKVQPAELEDSGVYFCASSRRTGEPYEQYFGPGTRLTVT.

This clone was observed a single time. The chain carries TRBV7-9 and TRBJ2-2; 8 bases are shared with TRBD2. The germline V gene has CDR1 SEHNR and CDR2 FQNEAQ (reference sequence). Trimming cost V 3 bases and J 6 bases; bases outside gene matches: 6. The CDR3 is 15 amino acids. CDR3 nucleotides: TGTGCCAGCAGCTTGGGACTAGTGGAATCCGGGGAGCTGTTTTTT. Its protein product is CASSLGLVESGELFF.

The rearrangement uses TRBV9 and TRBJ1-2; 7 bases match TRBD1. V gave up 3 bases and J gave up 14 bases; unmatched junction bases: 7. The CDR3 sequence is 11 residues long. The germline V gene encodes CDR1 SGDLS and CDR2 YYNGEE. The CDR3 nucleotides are TGTGCCAGCAGCGCAGACAGGGCGGTTACCTTC. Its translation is CASSADRAVTF.

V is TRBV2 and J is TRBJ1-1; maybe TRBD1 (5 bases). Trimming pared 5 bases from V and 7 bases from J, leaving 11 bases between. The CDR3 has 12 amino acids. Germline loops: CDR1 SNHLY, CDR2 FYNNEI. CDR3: CASSIMGGEAFF. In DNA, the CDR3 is TGTGCCAGCAGTATAATGGGGGGTGAAGCTTTCTTT.

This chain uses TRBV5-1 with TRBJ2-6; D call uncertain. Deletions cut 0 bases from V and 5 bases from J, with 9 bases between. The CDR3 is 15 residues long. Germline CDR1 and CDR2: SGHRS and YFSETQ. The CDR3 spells CASSLDHFRANVLTF. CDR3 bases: TGCGCCAGCAGCTTGGACCACTTTCGGGCCAACGTCCTGACTTTC.

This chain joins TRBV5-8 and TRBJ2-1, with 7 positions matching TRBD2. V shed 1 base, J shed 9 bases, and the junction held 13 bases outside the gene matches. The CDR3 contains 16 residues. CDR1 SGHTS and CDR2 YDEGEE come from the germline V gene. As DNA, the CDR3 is TGTGCCAGCAGCTTGCTCGGACTAGAGATAATAATTGAGCAGTTCTTC. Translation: CASSLLGLEIIIEQFF.

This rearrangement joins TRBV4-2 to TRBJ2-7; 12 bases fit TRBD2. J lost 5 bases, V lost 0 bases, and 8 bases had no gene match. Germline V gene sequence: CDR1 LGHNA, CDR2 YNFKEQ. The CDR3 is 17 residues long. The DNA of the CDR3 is TGTGCCAGCAGCCAAGACCCACTAGCGGGGGGACTGCACGAGCAGTACTTC. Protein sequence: CASSQDPLAGGLHEQYF.

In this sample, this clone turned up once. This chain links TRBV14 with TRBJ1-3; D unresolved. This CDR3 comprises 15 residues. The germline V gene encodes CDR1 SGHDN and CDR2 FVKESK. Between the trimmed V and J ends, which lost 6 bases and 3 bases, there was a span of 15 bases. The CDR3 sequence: CASRMGNSVGNTIYF. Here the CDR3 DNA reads TGTGCCAGCAGGATGGGCAACTCCGTTGGAAACACCATATATTTT.

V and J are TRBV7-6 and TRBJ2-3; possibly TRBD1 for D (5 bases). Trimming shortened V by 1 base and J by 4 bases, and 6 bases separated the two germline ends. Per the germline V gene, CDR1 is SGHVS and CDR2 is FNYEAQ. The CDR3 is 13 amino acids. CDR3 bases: TGTGCCAGCAGCTTAGGGGGCGCAGATACGCAGTATTTT. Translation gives CASSLGGADTQYF. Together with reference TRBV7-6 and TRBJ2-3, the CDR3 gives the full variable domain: GAGVSQSPRYKVTKRGQDVALRCDPISGHVSLYWYRQALGQGPEFLTYFNYEAQQDKSGLPNDRFSAERPEGSISTLTIQRTEQRDSAMYRCASSLGGADTQYFGPGTRLTVL.

The CDR3 loop is CASSESRGGVENQPQHF. The DNA of the CDR3 is TGTGCCAGCAGTGAATCTAGGGGAGGTGTGGAAAATCAGCCCCAGCATTTT. The genes are TRBV25-1 and TRBJ1-5, with D possibly being TRBD1 (5 bases). This CDR3 contains 17 residues. Germline values: CDR1 MGHDK, CDR2 SYGVNS. Trimming cost V 1 base and J 4 bases, with 17 bases left between them.

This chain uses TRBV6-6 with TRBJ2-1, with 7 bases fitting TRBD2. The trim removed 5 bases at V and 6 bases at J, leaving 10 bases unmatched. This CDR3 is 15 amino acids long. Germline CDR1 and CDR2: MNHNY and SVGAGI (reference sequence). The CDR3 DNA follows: TGTGCCAGCAGTGGATGGGGGGGGGAACTCAATGAGCAGTTCTTC. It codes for CASSGWGGELNEQFF.

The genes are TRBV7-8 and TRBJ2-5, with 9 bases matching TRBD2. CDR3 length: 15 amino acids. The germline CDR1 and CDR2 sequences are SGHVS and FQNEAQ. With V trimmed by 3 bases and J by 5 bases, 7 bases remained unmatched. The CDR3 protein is CASSFSSGIAETQYF. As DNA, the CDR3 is TGTGCCAGCAGCTTTTCTAGCGGGATCGCGGAGACCCAGTACTTC.

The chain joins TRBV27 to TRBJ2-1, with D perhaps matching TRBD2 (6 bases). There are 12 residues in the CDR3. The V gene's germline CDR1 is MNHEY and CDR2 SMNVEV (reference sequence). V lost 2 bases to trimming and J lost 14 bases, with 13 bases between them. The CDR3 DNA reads TGTGCCAGCAGTTTACTTGGCGGGGCCAAGTTCTTC. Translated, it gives CASSLLGGAKFF.